The 11 T cell receptor beta chains below come from one sample, sequenced in a study of blood T cell repertoires in COVID-19. The protocol was immunoSEQ multiplex PCR, while the TCRdb copy is restricted to in-frame clones and leaves out a portion. This table has around 230,000 clones, roughly 90% appearing once. The specimen sequenced was PBMCs or T cells enriched from blood (not recorded which). These receptors were obtained from a woman aged 40-49 years with acute COVID-19.

The chain joins TRBV24-1 to TRBJ1-2, with D hard to call. CDR1 is KGHDR and CDR2 is SFDVKD in the germline V gene. V was cut by 4 bases and J by 8 bases, with 13 bases left in between. CDR3 length equals 13 residues. The CDR3 sequence: CATSDLDFKGYTF. CDR3 nucleotide sequence: TGTGCCACCAGTGACCTGGACTTCAAAGGCTACACCTTC.

This sequence joins TRBV2 and TRBJ2-2; TRBD2 matches 11 bases. The CDR3 has 18 amino acids. Looked up from germline, CDR1 is SNHLY and CDR2 is FYNNEI. Unmatched junction bases numbered 9, after V lost 6 bases and J lost 0 bases. CDR3 sequence reads: CASSWEDSGGANTGELFF. The CDR3 nucleotides are TGTGCCAGCAGCTGGGAGGATAGCGGGGGGGCGAACACCGGGGAGCTGTTTTTT.

CDR3 in amino acids: CASSLRQGPSSYNSPLHF. CDR3 nucleotides: TGTGCCAGCAGCTTACGACAGGGCCCGAGCTCCTATAATTCACCCCTCCACTTT. The V gene is TRBV5-6, the J gene TRBJ1-6, with 7 bases identical to TRBD1. J lost 0 bases, V lost 2 bases, and 8 bases had no gene match. The germline gives CDR1 SGHDT, CDR2 YYEEEE. The CDR3 is 18 amino acids.

This chain joins TRBV6-6 and TRBJ1-4; perhaps TRBD1 as D (5 bases). The V end was cut by 6 bases, the J end by 7 bases, with 15 bases between. The CDR3 covers 14 residues. Germline CDR1 reads MNHNY; CDR2 reads SVGAGI (reference sequence). The CDR3 spells CASSPGGSLEKLFF. Here the CDR3 DNA reads TGTGCCAGCAGCCCGGGGGGTTCCCTTGAAAAACTGTTTTTT.

The chain joins TRBV7-8 to TRBJ1-1; D is possibly TRBD1 (5 bases). Germline V CDR1 and CDR2: SGHVS, FQNEAQ. The CDR3 is 13 amino acids. V lost 7 bases and J 1 base, leaving 10 bases between the germline ends. The CDR3 DNA reads TGTGCCAGCACCCGGACACCGAACACTGAAGCTTTCTTT. Translating it yields CASTRTPNTEAFF.

This chain links TRBV5-8 with TRBJ2-7; 11 bases line up with TRBD1. This CDR3 has 14 amino acids. Trimming at V came to 9 bases and at J to 4 bases, leaving 9 bases not matched to a gene. Looked up from germline, CDR1 is SGHTS and CDR2 is YDEGEE. The CDR3 is CATKDRGPLYEQYV. In DNA form, the CDR3 reads TGTGCCACCAAGGACAGGGGGCCTTTATACGAGCAGTACGTC.

This chain uses TRBV5-1 with TRBJ1-1, with D unclear. This CDR3 is built from 12 residues. From germline, CDR1 is SGHRS and CDR2 YFSETQ. V lost 2 bases, J lost 7 bases, and 9 bases lay in between. CDR3 bases: TGCGCCAGCAGCTTTGACTACTTTGAAGCTTTCTTT. It specifies CASSFDYFEAFF. The complete variable domain, with remaining parts taken from reference TRBV5-1 and TRBJ1-1, reads KAGVTQTPRYLIKTRGQQVTLSCSPISGHRSVSWYQQTPGQGLQFLFEYFSETQRNKGNFPGRFSGRQFSNSRSEMNVSTLELGDSALYLCASSFDYFEAFFGQGTRLTVV.

This sequence joins TRBV27 and TRBJ1-1; 8 positions agree with TRBD1. Trimming at V came to 7 bases and at J to 4 bases, leaving 8 bases not matched to a gene. Germline V gene lookup returns CDR1 MNHEY and CDR2 SMNVEV (reference sequence). The CDR3 length is 14 residues. For the CDR3, the DNA is TGTGCCAGCACCTCACAGGGGGTCGGCACTGAAGCTTTCTTT. It specifies CASTSQGVGTEAFF.

The CDR3 DNA is TGTGCCAGCACTCGAAGGGCCAGCCGCGGGGGCTACACCTTC. Its translation is CASTRRASRGGYTF. The chain combines TRBV3-1 (or the pseudogene TRBV3-2) with TRBJ1-2; D ambiguous. V lost 7 bases and J lost 8, with 20 bases in between. The CDR3 sequence is 14 residues long. Germline values: CDR1 LGHDT, CDR2 YNNKEL (reference sequence).

The chain uses TRBV18 and TRBJ1-2, with unresolved D. Looked up from germline, CDR1 is KGHSH and CDR2 is LQKENI. V was pared by 0 bases and J by 10 bases, with 12 bases between. The CDR3 length is 13 residues. For the CDR3, the DNA is TGTGCCAGCTCACCACCTCCGCGAGAAGACTACACCTTC. This sequence encodes CASSPPPREDYTF. Combining the CDR3 with reference TRBV18 and TRBJ1-2 gives the whole variable domain NAGVMQNPRHLVRRRGQEARLRCSPMKGHSHVYWYRQLPEEGLKFMVYLQKENIIDESGMPKERFSAEFPKEGPSILRIQQVVRGDSAAYFCASSPPPREDYTFGSGTRLTVV.

V is TRBV19 and J is TRBJ1-5, with TRBD1 matching over 7 bases. V gave up 6 bases and J gave up 7 bases; unmatched junction bases: 6. From germline, CDR1 is LNHDA and CDR2 SQIVND (reference sequence). The CDR3 runs to 13 residues. CDR3 residues: CASSRQGVQPQHF. CDR3 DNA sequence: TGTGCCAGTAGCCGACAGGGTGTCCAGCCCCAGCATTTT.